Below, one T cell receptor beta chain is given with its context. Its antigen remains unknown. An end of the junction does not agree with germline; a read error may underlie this. Other DNA sequences in this specimen translate into the identical CDR3. Primers included in the PCR were 60 Vbeta and 13 Jbeta primers. This table comes from immunoSEQ multiplex PCR, and its TCRdb copy is limited to in-frame clones, with some not included. This table holds roughly 120,000 clones, roughly 70% found once. The record originates from a study of cytomegalovirus exposure and HLA in healthy donors. Findings and limits, study-wide: With later analysis, a missense DCLRE1C variant became linked to TCR beta V- and J-gene trimming. A later analysis found most CMV-associated TCR beta chains apparently HLA-restricted.

Germline V CDR1 and CDR2: MNHEY, SMNVEV (reference sequence). CDR3 length equals 17 residues. The sample comprised PBMCs. The V and J genes are TRBV27 and TRBJ1-5; TRBD1 agrees at 12 bases. This TCR was sampled from a woman aged 40 to 50 in good health and CMV-seropositive. CDR3 amino acids: CASSQPTGTGGNQPQHF. The CDR3 nucleotides are TGTGCCAGCAGTCAACCAACCGGGACAGGGGGCAATCAGCCCCAGCACTTT.